These 31 T cell receptor beta chains were all obtained from the same sample, sequenced in a study of OX40 agonist ivuxolimab in advanced cancers. Profiled with immunoSEQ multiplex PCR; TCRdb holds only in-frame clones, not every one. The top ten clones hold about 2.4% of a sample with 70,000 to 95,000 clones, around 94% of them seen once. The sequenced sample was CD4+ or CD8+ T cells sorted from blood, obtained in a trial of the OX40 agonist ivuxolimab. The source of these receptors is an adult with an advanced solid tumor such as melanoma, head and neck, liver or kidney cancer.

This clone was counted a single time. The V and J genes are TRBV6-5 and TRBJ2-1, with a tentative D call TRBD1 (6 bases). Trimming left V 4 bases short and J 8 bases short, with 12 bases between. The length of the CDR3 is 13 residues. Per the germline V gene, CDR1 is MNHEY and CDR2 is SVGAGI. As DNA, the CDR3 is TGTGCCAGCAGTTGGGGGCCCTTCGATGAGCAGTTCTTC. Its protein is CASSWGPFDEQFF.

This chain connects TRBV7-6 to TRBJ2-1, with 10 bases matching TRBD1. V was pared by 2 bases and J by 9 bases, with 4 bases of the junction left unmatched. The CDR3 runs to 14 residues. Germline CDR1 reads SGHVS; CDR2 reads FNYEAQ. CDR3 protein: CASSLMTGGREQFF. CDR3 in DNA: TGTGCCAGCAGCTTAATGACAGGGGGCCGTGAGCAGTTCTTC.

The CDR3 is CASRPGQGETQYF. CDR3 in DNA: TGTGCCAGCAGACCAGGACAGGGAGAGACCCAGTACTTC. V usage is TRBV27 and J usage is TRBJ2-5; 8 bases are shared with TRBD1. The CDR3 extends over 13 amino acids. With V trimmed by 6 bases and J by 4 bases, 4 bases remained unmatched. Germline CDR1 MNHEY, CDR2 SMNVEV (reference sequence).

The table lists this clone with a count of one. The chain's CDR3 is CASSVVPGDSYEQYF. The CDR3 DNA is TGTGCCAGCAGCGTAGTACCAGGGGATTCCTACGAGCAGTACTTC. The chain joins TRBV9 to TRBJ2-7, with D maybe TRBD1 (6 bases). This CDR3 has 15 amino acids. The germline V and J ends were trimmed by 0 bases and 1 base, with 11 bases remaining between them. CDR1 and CDR2 (germline): SGDLS, YYNGEE.

V usage is TRBV13 and J usage is TRBJ1-1; TRBD1 agrees at 7 bases. J lost 4 bases, V lost 6 bases, and 8 bases had no gene match. Germline assignment: CDR1 PRHDT and CDR2 FYEKMQ (reference sequence). The CDR3 consists of 14 residues. The CDR3 region has the DNA TGTGCCAGCAGTCTACAGGGGCGAGGCACTGAAGCTTTCTTT. Protein product: CASSLQGRGTEAFF.

As to this clone: This sample includes further DNA sequences coding for the same CDR3. The chain combines TRBV27 with TRBJ1-5; TRBD1 might be the D (5 bases). CDR1 and CDR2 (germline): MNHEY, SMNVEV (reference sequence). CDR3 length: 13 amino acids. Trimming took 2 bases from V and 5 from J, leaving 7 bases between them. In DNA form, the CDR3 reads TGTGCCAGCAGTTTAGGAGGGGATCAGCCCCAGCATTTT. Translation: CASSLGGDQPQHF.

This chain connects TRBV4-1 to TRBJ1-1; D is unresolved. The CDR3 is made up of 13 amino acids. In germline, CDR1 is MGHRA, CDR2 YSYEKL. Trimming took off 0 bases at V and 10 bases at J, with 12 bases between the two ends. The CDR3 DNA is TGCGCCAGCAGCCAAGATGTCCGGAATGGAGCTTTCTTT. Translating gives CASSQDVRNGAFF.

The chain links TRBV28 to TRBJ1-2; possibly TRBD1 for D (5 bases). The CDR3 extends over 13 amino acids. Germline CDR1 reads MDHEN; CDR2 reads SYDVKM. The V end lost 7 bases, the J end lost 8 bases, and 17 bases lay between the germline ends. CDR3 sequence (DNA): TGTGCCAGCACTAGGTTTGGGGCAGAAGGCTACACCTTC. This codes for CASTRFGAEGYTF.

The chain uses TRBV6-1 and TRBJ1-2; no clear D gene. The CDR3 totals 19 residues. The germline gives CDR1 MNHNS, CDR2 SASEGT. Trimming removed 2 bases from V and 2 bases from J, with 24 bases in between. The CDR3 sequence: CASSERAGISALGNYGYTF. The DNA for the CDR3 is TGTGCCAGCAGTGAACGGGCAGGCATAAGCGCCCTTGGGAACTATGGCTACACCTTC.

The chain carries TRBV9 and TRBJ2-1; TRBD2 matches 9 bases. The CDR3 contains 18 residues. CDR1 and CDR2 from the germline V gene are SGDLS and YYNGEE. V gave up 7 bases and J gave up 4 bases; unmatched junction bases: 18. The CDR3 DNA reads TGTGCCAGCGCAGGCGACAGACGCGGGGGGGCCTCGTACAATGAGCAGTTCTTC. Translation gives CASAGDRRGGASYNEQFF.

This clone was seen only once. The CDR3 spells CASTPSAYEQYF. The CDR3 DNA reads TGTGCCAGCACCCCCTCCGCCTACGAGCAGTACTTC. This chain links TRBV6-6 with TRBJ2-7, with D uncertain. Trimming removed 7 bases from V and 2 bases from J, with 9 bases in between. The CDR3 runs 12 residues. Germline V gene lookup returns CDR1 MNHNY and CDR2 SVGAGI (reference sequence).

CDR3 sequence reads: CASSLKSDRVTNTEAFF. The CDR3 DNA reads as TGTGCCAGCAGCTTAAAGTCGGACAGGGTTACGAACACTGAAGCTTTCTTT. V and J are TRBV7-6 and TRBJ1-1, with TRBD1 matching over 8 bases. Germline trimming cut 2 bases from V and 1 base from J; bases unmatched to any gene: 9. The CDR3 is 17 amino acids. Germline V lookup: CDR1 SGHVS, CDR2 FNYEAQ.

The chain has TRBV5-4 and TRBJ2-7; D is unresolved. Per the germline V gene, CDR1 is SGHNT and CDR2 is YYREEE (reference sequence). V was cut by 3 bases and J by 1 base, with 14 bases left in between. This CDR3 comprises 15 residues. The DNA of the CDR3 is TGTGCCAGCAGCTCTTATTTGACAAGATCCTACGAGCAGTACTTC. This sequence encodes CASSSYLTRSYEQYF.

This chain joins TRBV4-3 and TRBJ1-3; 8 bases line up with TRBD1. After removal of 3 bases from V and 4 bases from J, the junction contained 8 bases not matched to a gene. Germline V gene data show CDR1 as LGHNA and CDR2 as YSLEER. The CDR3 totals 16 residues. The CDR3 DNA reads as TGCGCCAGCAGCCATCATTCACAGGGGGGCGGAAACACCATATATTTT. Protein sequence: CASSHHSQGGGNTIYF.

The chain links TRBV10-3 to TRBJ2-3, with a weak D call TRBD1 (6 bases). The germline V and J ends were trimmed by 4 bases and 2 bases, with 10 bases remaining between them. CDR3 length equals 14 residues. CDR1 is ENHRY, CDR2 SYGVKD, per germline. In nucleotides, the CDR3 is TGTGCCATCAGTGTGACAGGAGACACAGATACGCAGTATTTT. The encoded protein is CAISVTGDTDTQYF.

The chain employs TRBV9 and TRBJ2-3; D tentatively fits TRBD1 or TRBD2 (5 bases each). Trimming stripped 0 bases from V and 5 bases from J, with 13 bases between. Germline loops: CDR1 SGDLS, CDR2 YYNGEE. This CDR3 has 15 residues. The chain's CDR3 is CASSVDGAVGDTQYF. CDR3 coding DNA: TGTGCCAGCAGCGTAGACGGGGCCGTCGGAGATACGCAGTATTTT.

The chain couples TRBV7-2 to TRBJ1-2; TRBD1 matches at 8 bases. The CDR3 is 14 residues long. Trimming removed 1 base from V and 8 bases from J; junction bases left unmatched: 6. Germline loops: CDR1 SGHTA, CDR2 FQGNSA. The CDR3 sequence is CASSLGRGQKGYTF. Here the CDR3 DNA reads TGTGCCAGCAGCTTAGGCAGGGGGCAAAAGGGCTACACCTTC. The full variable domain, rest sourced from reference TRBV7-2 and TRBJ1-2, is GAGVSQSPSNKVTEKGKDVELRCDPISGHTALYWYRQSLGQGLEFLIYFQGNSAPDKSGLPSDRFSAERTGGSVSTLTIQRTQQEDSAVYLCASSLGRGQKGYTFGSGTRLTVV.

The chain joins TRBV6-5 to TRBJ2-7; 10 positions agree with TRBD1. Per germline, CDR1 MNHEY and CDR2 SVGAGI. CDR3 length equals 14 residues. The V and J ends lost 6 bases and 6 bases, in that order; junction bases with no gene match: 8. CDR3: CASRGDRGYSEQYF. The CDR3 nucleotides are TGTGCCAGCAGAGGGGACAGGGGATACAGCGAGCAGTACTTC.

V usage is TRBV18 and J usage is TRBJ2-7; D tentatively fits TRBD1 or TRBD2 (5 bases each). The CDR3 loop spans 14 amino acids. The germline CDR1 and CDR2 sequences are KGHSH and LQKENI. Trimming stripped 5 bases from V and 2 bases from J, with 13 bases between. Here the CDR3 reads CASSAGTGTYEQYF. CDR3 nucleotide sequence: TGTGCCAGCTCAGCCGGGACGGGGACCTACGAGCAGTACTTC.

This chain uses TRBV4-1 with TRBJ1-1; no reliable D call. The CDR3 runs 14 residues. V lost 1 base to trimming and J lost 3 bases, with 9 bases between them. From germline, CDR1 is MGHRA and CDR2 YSYEKL. The CDR3 is CASSQVVRYTEAFF. DNA for the CDR3: TGCGCCAGCAGCCAAGTAGTCAGATACACTGAAGCTTTCTTT.

The CDR3 sequence is CASSDRDGSGGAEEQYF. CDR3 sequence (DNA): TGTGCCAGCAGCGACAGGGATGGTAGCGGGGGGGCCGAAGAGCAGTACTTC. The gene calls are TRBV27 and TRBJ2-7, with 11 positions matching TRBD2. CDR1 MNHEY and CDR2 SMNVEV come from the germline V gene (reference sequence). The CDR3 extends over 17 amino acids. V was pared by 6 bases and J by 7 bases, with 17 bases of the junction left unmatched.

This clone appeared once. The rearrangement joins TRBV11-2 to TRBJ2-6, with no clear D. The germline V gene has CDR1 SGHAT and CDR2 FQNNGV. The V gene lost 3 bases and the J gene lost 2 bases, with 8 bases spanning the gap. The length of the CDR3 is 15 residues. The chain's CDR3 is CASSFRGAGANVLTF. CDR3 in DNA: TGTGCCAGCAGCTTTAGAGGAGCTGGGGCCAACGTCCTGACTTTC.

The chain couples TRBV6-5 to TRBJ1-5; TRBD1 aligns across 9 bases. Germline trimming cut 2 bases from V and 7 bases from J; bases unmatched to any gene: 6. Germline V gene sequence: CDR1 MNHEY, CDR2 SVGAGI. The length of the CDR3 is 15 residues. This CDR3 reads CASSYPDRGNQPQHF. The CDR3 DNA reads as TGTGCCAGCAGTTACCCCGACAGGGGGAACCAGCCCCAGCATTTT.

The chain couples TRBV5-5 to TRBJ2-1, with D tentatively TRBD1 (6 bases). Per the germline V gene, CDR1 is SGHKS and CDR2 is YYEKEE (reference sequence). The CDR3 runs 13 residues. Trimming took off 4 bases at V and 4 bases at J, with 9 bases between the two ends. CDR3 in DNA: TGTGCCAGCAGCCAGGACAGTTACAATGAGCAGTTCTTC. Encoded protein: CASSQDSYNEQFF.

This clone was counted between two and nine times. The chain combines TRBV11-2 with TRBJ1-1; maybe TRBD1 (5 bases). The CDR3 has 12 amino acids. Trimming left V 1 base short and J 8 bases short, with 8 bases between. CDR1 is SGHAT and CDR2 is FQNNGV in the germline V gene. This chain's CDR3 is CASSLGWTEAFF. CDR3 bases: TGTGCCAGCAGCTTAGGTTGGACAGAAGCTTTCTTT.

The chain uses TRBV13 and TRBJ2-7; D unresolved. V shed 1 base and J shed 5 bases, with 15 bases lying between them. CDR1 and CDR2 from the germline V gene are PRHDT and FYEKMQ (reference sequence). The CDR3 has 15 residues. The CDR3 loop is CASSLAARRVDEQYF. The CDR3 bases are TGTGCCAGCAGCTTAGCCGCCCGAAGGGTGGACGAGCAGTACTTC.

The genes are TRBV5-1 and TRBJ2-3, with 9 bases identical to TRBD2. In germline, CDR1 is SGHRS, CDR2 YFSETQ. There are 16 residues in the CDR3. Trimming took 2 bases from V and 2 from J; bases not matched to a gene: 6. In nucleotides, the CDR3 is TGCGCCAGCAGCTTCGAAGCGGGGGGCCTCACAGATACGCAGTATTTT. Amino acids: CASSFEAGGLTDTQYF.

This chain links TRBV7-9 with TRBJ2-5, with TRBD2 matching over 8 bases. This CDR3 spans 18 amino acids. Germline V gene lookup returns CDR1 SEHNR and CDR2 FQNEAQ (reference sequence). The V segment lost 5 bases and the J segment 2 bases; nucleotides outside the gene matches: 16. For the CDR3, the DNA is TGTGCCAGCAGCATCCTGAGCGGGGGACCACCCATACAAGAGACCCAGTACTTC. Protein sequence: CASSILSGGPPIQETQYF.

This chain connects TRBV5-5 to TRBJ2-2; a weak D match, TRBD2 (6 bases). The CDR3 runs 14 residues. Germline assignment: CDR1 SGHKS and CDR2 YYEKEE (reference sequence). Between the trimmed V and J ends, which lost 2 bases and 3 bases, there was a span of 8 bases. The CDR3: CASSFSGDTGELFF. The CDR3, as DNA: TGTGCCAGCAGCTTTAGCGGAGACACCGGGGAGCTGTTTTTT. Together with reference TRBV5-5 and TRBJ2-2, the CDR3 gives the full variable domain: DAGVTQSPTHLIKTRGQQVTLRCSPISGHKSVSWYQQVLGQGPQFIFQYYEKEERGRGNFPDRFSARQFPNYSSELNVNALLLGDSALYLCASSFSGDTGELFFGEGSRLTVL.

The V gene is TRBV12-5, the J gene TRBJ2-3; D not certain. Germline assignment: CDR1 LGHNT and CDR2 FRNRAP. This CDR3 has 11 amino acids. The ends were cut back, 3 bases at V and 6 bases at J, with 4 bases in the middle. The CDR3 protein is CASGFGDTQYF. The DNA for the CDR3 is TGTGCTAGTGGTTTTGGGGATACGCAGTATTTT.

The chain combines TRBV11-2 with TRBJ2-3; D is possibly TRBD2 (6 bases). Looked up from germline, CDR1 is SGHAT and CDR2 is FQNNGV. This CDR3 region has 13 residues. V lost 11 bases, J lost 3 bases, and 15 bases lay in between. DNA for the CDR3: TGTGCCTCAGGCGGGGTAAGGACAGATACGCAGTATTTT. Translating gives CASGGVRTDTQYF.